The rows below give T cell receptor beta chains drawn from one sample of a study of memory CD4+ T cells and cytomegalovirus serostatus. TCRdb keeps only in-frame clones here, not all; method: immunoSEQ multiplex PCR. The data hold tens of thousands of clones, with 82% observed a single time. The sample was memory CD4+ T cells from blood. All receptors derive from an adult in good health and CMV-seronegative. Each CDR3 is given with its conserved first and last residue. A D gene is named only where the DNA matches it firmly. Clone size is not always given. Where it is, it says once, few, many or a class for expanded clones.

j_call d_call clone_size v_call cdr3_nt cdr3_aa
TRBJ2-5 . . TRBV19 TGTGCCAGTAGTATAGGGGGAGAGACCCAGTACTTC CASSIGGETQYF
TRBJ1-4 TRBD1 . TRBV19 TGTGCCAGTAGTTCATCAGGGGGCTCGGCTGAAAAACTGTTTTTT CASSSSGGSAEKLFF
TRBJ2-2 . once TRBV5-1 TGCGCCAGCAAGGTTTCGGCGGGGGAGCTGTTTTTT CASKVSAGELFF
TRBJ2-3 . . TRBV9 TGTGCCAGCAGCCTTATGGAGGGGGCTACCACAGATACGCAGTATTTT CASSLMEGATTDTQYF
TRBJ1-6 TRBD1 few TRBV5-1 TGCGCCAGCAGCTTTGGACAGGAGAATTCACCCCTCCACTTT CASSFGQENSPLHF
TRBJ1-3 . few TRBV4-2 TGTGCCAGCAGCCAAGATCGACTTGGGGGTGTCTCTGGAAACACCATATATTTT CASSQDRLGGVSGNTIYF
TRBJ1-1 TRBD1 . TRBV19 TGTGCCAGTACCAGGGACAGGGATTCTGAAGCTTTCTTT CASTRDRDSEAFF
TRBJ1-6 . few TRBV7-9 TGTGCCAGCAGATCAGACGGAGAGCATTCACCCCTCCACTTT CASRSDGEHSPLHF
TRBJ1-2 TRBD1 . TRBV10-2 TGCGCCAGCAGTGGTGGGGACAGGGGGCATGGCTACACCTTC CASSGGDRGHGYTF
TRBJ2-3 . . TRBV5-4 TGTGCCAGCAGCTTCGGATCGGGCAGGCTTAGCACAGATACGCAGTATTTT CASSFGSGRLSTDTQYF